The 22 T cell receptor beta chains presented below share a single source sample, sequenced in a study of regulatory T cells in long-lasting Graves disease (dated by TCRdb to 2020 to 2023). The receptor library was made with multiplex PCR. The instrument was an Illumina HiSeq 4000. iRepertoire HTBI primers and Arm-PCR amplification of CDR3 regions were used to construct TCR beta libraries. TCRdb's own reprocessing of the public reads used fastp at Q25 and MiXCR and kept productive beta chains. Identical CDR3 proteins give one entry, which carries the most common genes and DNA. Recorded for this sample are about 380,000 distinct CDR3 sequences; about a sixth of them occurred a single time. The top ten constitute 22% of the sample. The time point label here, explained by the study, means: newly diagnosed GD, antithyroid drugs for less than 3 months. RNA was extracted from PBMCs in TRIzol for both TCR sequencing and RNA sequencing.

This specimen consisted of peripheral blood mononuclear cells (PBMCs), obtained at new diagnosis, from a patient treated with antithyroid drugs. These receptors came from a female donor with Graves disease.

This clonotype was seen at least ten times. The J gene is TRBJ2-4, the V gene TRBV27; no clear D. The CDR3 covers 11 residues. Germline CDR1 is MNHEY and CDR2 is SMNVEV (reference sequence). V was cut by 6 bases and J by 7 bases, with 7 bases left in between. The CDR3, as DNA: TGTGCCAGCAGCTTCGGGAACATTCAGTACTTC. As protein: CASSFGNIQYF.

This clonotype has a count of ten or more. V is TRBV7-9 and J is TRBJ1-1; D is perhaps TRBD1 (5 bases). In germline, CDR1 is SEHNR, CDR2 FQNEAQ (reference sequence). CDR3 length: 14 amino acids. Trimming pared 4 bases from V and 1 base from J, leaving 10 bases between. This CDR3 is CASSYRGSNTEAFF. CDR3 in DNA: TGTGCCAGCAGCTACCGGGGCTCGAACACTGAAGCTTTCTTT.

This clonotype appeared many times. The chain uses TRBV3-1 and TRBJ2-3; the match to TRBD2 covers 7 bases. The trim removed 1 base at V and 6 bases at J, leaving 7 bases unmatched. Germline V gene sequence: CDR1 LGHDT, CDR2 YNNKEL (reference sequence). The CDR3 length is 15 residues. The CDR3 DNA reads as TGTGCCAGCAGCCAAGTGGGGGGGAGTTCGGATACGCAGTATTTT. Its protein is CASSQVGGSSDTQYF.

This clonotype was counted at least ten times. CDR3 region: CASRTEGAFGGNTIYF. The CDR3 nucleotides are TGTGCCAGCAGAACCGAAGGGGCCTTCGGTGGAAACACCATATATTTT. This chain joins TRBV6-1 and TRBJ1-3, with a tentative D call TRBD1 (5 bases). CDR1 and CDR2 from the germline V gene are MNHNS and SASEGT. The CDR3 covers 16 residues. Trimming cost V 6 bases and J 3 bases, with 18 bases left between them.

This clonotype has ten or more counts. The rearrangement uses TRBV15 and TRBJ2-1, with 7 bases aligning to TRBD1. The CDR3 consists of 13 residues. After removal of 9 bases from V and 8 bases from J, the junction contained 10 bases not matched to a gene. The germline gives CDR1 LNHNV, CDR2 YYDKDF (reference sequence). This CDR3 is CATKTGSSDEQFF. In DNA, the CDR3 is TGTGCCACTAAGACAGGGTCAAGCGATGAGCAGTTCTTC.

The chain recombines TRBV5-1 with TRBJ1-3; the D is unclear. CDR1 SGHRS and CDR2 YFSETQ come from the germline V gene. The CDR3 is made up of 15 amino acids. The V end lost 2 bases, the J end lost 0 bases, and 9 bases lay between the germline ends. This CDR3 reads CASSFFGSSGNTIYF. The CDR3 bases are TGCGCCAGCAGCTTTTTTGGGAGCTCTGGAAACACCATATATTTT.

This clonotype was seen repeatedly, ten times or more. This sequence joins TRBV12-3 or TRBV12-4 and TRBJ1-5, with a possible D match to TRBD1 (6 bases). Trimming removed 2 bases at V and 5 bases at J, with 10 bases between. The CDR3 runs 14 residues. The CDR3 reads CASSLWGGDQPQHF. CDR3 sequence (DNA): TGTGCCAGCAGTTTATGGGGGGGCGATCAGCCCCAGCATTTT.

This clonotype has just a few counts. The chain joins TRBV9 to TRBJ1-1; the D gene is possibly TRBD1 (6 bases). V was pared by 3 bases and J by 6 bases, with 12 bases between. The CDR3 totals 13 residues. CDR1 is SGDLS and CDR2 is YYNGEE in the germline V gene. This CDR3 reads CASSAGGGSEAFF. The CDR3 nucleotides are TGTGCCAGCAGCGCGGGGGGGGGCTCTGAAGCTTTCTTT. The complete variable domain, with remaining parts taken from reference TRBV9 and TRBJ1-1, reads DSGVTQTPKHLITATGQRVTLRCSPRSGDLSVYWYQQSLDQGLQFLIQYYNGEERAKGNILERFSAQQFPDLHSELNLSSLELGDSALYFCASSAGGGSEAFFGQGTRLTVV.

A few counts support this clonotype. This chain links TRBV28 with TRBJ2-1; TRBD1 or TRBD2 may be the D gene (5 bases each). Looked up from germline, CDR1 is MDHEN and CDR2 is SYDVKM. V lost 2 bases, J lost 1 base, and 18 bases lay in between. The CDR3 covers 18 residues. CDR3 DNA: TGTGCCAGCAGTTTAAGGGGTGGACTTACCAGATCCTACAATGAGCAGTTCTTC. This encodes CASSLRGGLTRSYNEQFF. Filled out from reference TRBV28 and TRBJ2-1, the complete variable domain reads DVKVTQSSRYLVKRTGEKVFLECVQDMDHENMFWYRQDPGLGLRLIYFSYDVKMKEKGDIPEGYSVSREKKERFSLILESASTNQTSMYLCASSLRGGLTRSYNEQFFGPGTRLTVL.

This clonotype was observed at least ten times. The V and J genes are TRBV28 and TRBJ1-1; no clear D. This CDR3 is 12 amino acids long. CDR1 and CDR2 (germline): MDHEN, SYDVKM. V lost 6 bases, J lost 4 bases, and 9 bases lay in between. CDR3 loop: CASSTGFTEAFF. The CDR3 nucleotides read TGTGCCAGCAGCACTGGGTTCACTGAAGCTTTCTTT.

This clonotype has a count of ten or more. This chain uses TRBV9 with TRBJ1-5; TRBD1 matches 9 bases. The CDR3 has 18 amino acids. From germline, CDR1 is SGDLS and CDR2 YYNGEE. The ends lost 3 bases at V and 11 bases at J; junction bases unmatched: 21. The CDR3 sequence: CASSADGTGPAVHSAQHF. The CDR3 coding sequence is TGTGCCAGCAGCGCCGACGGGACAGGGCCCGCTGTCCATTCAGCCCAGCATTTT. Full variable domain (remainder filled in from reference TRBV9 and TRBJ1-5): DSGVTQTPKHLITATGQRVTLRCSPRSGDLSVYWYQQSLDQGLQFLIQYYNGEERAKGNILERFSAQQFPDLHSELNLSSLELGDSALYFCASSADGTGPAVHSAQHFGDGTRLSIL.

The table lists this clonotype with a few counts. The chain couples TRBV5-6 to TRBJ2-1, with a weak D call TRBD2 (6 bases). Trimming took off 2 bases at V and 2 bases at J, with 14 bases between the two ends. Germline CDR1 is SGHDT and CDR2 is YYEEEE. The CDR3 contains 16 residues. DNA of the CDR3: TGTGCCAGCAGCTTCAAGGACGGGGGAGCCTACAATGAGCAGTTCTTC. It encodes CASSFKDGGAYNEQFF.

To note about this clonotype: A much bigger clone sits one base away, suggesting this may be a read error. V gene TRBV7-2 combines with J gene TRBJ2-7, with TRBD2 matching over 10 bases. The CDR3 totals 16 residues. Germline values: CDR1 SGHTA, CDR2 FQGNSA. J gave up 0 bases and V 8 bases, and 10 bases lay outside the gene matches. The CDR3 sequence: CASGPRTSGTSYEQYF. The CDR3, as DNA: TGTGCCAGCGGACCTAGAACTAGCGGGACCTCCTACGAGCAGTACTTC.

This clonotype was recorded many times. CDR3 sequence (DNA): TGCAGTGCTAGAGCAGCGGGGGCTTACAATGAGCAGTTCTTC. Translated, it gives CSARAAGAYNEQFF. This chain connects TRBV20-1 to TRBJ2-1; TRBD2 aligns across 8 bases. Per the germline V gene, CDR1 is DFQATT and CDR2 is SNEGSKA (reference sequence). The length of the CDR3 is 14 residues. V lost 1 base to trimming and J lost 4 bases; unmatched junction nucleotides: 3.

This clonotype was detected many times. CDR3 protein: CSARDLGRGGSGANVLTF. The DNA for the CDR3 is TGCAGTGCTAGAGATCTAGGCAGGGGAGGCTCTGGGGCCAACGTCCTGACTTTC. V and J are TRBV20-1 and TRBJ2-6; D possibly matches TRBD1 or TRBD2 (6 bases each). CDR1 and CDR2 (germline): DFQATT, SNEGSKA (reference sequence). The V gene lost 0 bases and the J gene lost 0 bases, with 15 bases spanning the gap. This CDR3 region has 18 residues.

This clonotype was counted ten times or more. The chain joins TRBV28 to TRBJ2-2; D uncertain. Germline assignment: CDR1 MDHEN and CDR2 SYDVKM. The CDR3 has 13 residues. Deletions cut 4 bases from V and 6 bases from J, with 9 bases between. The chain's CDR3 is CASSYINPGELFF. CDR3 sequence (DNA): TGTGCCAGCAGTTACATAAACCCCGGGGAGCTGTTTTTT.

A few counts support this clonotype. V and J are TRBV6-2 or TRBV6-3 and TRBJ2-1; the match to TRBD2 covers 8 bases. J was trimmed by 5 bases and V by 2 bases; bases with no gene match: 8. Germline lookup yields CDR1 MNHEY and CDR2 SVGEGT. CDR3 length: 16 residues. CDR3 residues: CASSYQAGGRNNEQFF. CDR3 coding DNA: TGTGCCAGCAGTTACCAGGCGGGGGGTCGGAACAATGAGCAGTTCTTC.

A note on this clonotype: With a much larger clone just one base away, this may be a read error. This rearrangement joins TRBV6-2 or TRBV6-3 to TRBJ1-5; tentative D call: TRBD1 (5 bases). CDR3 length: 17 residues. Germline V lookup: CDR1 MNHEY, CDR2 SVGEGT. CDR3 bases: TGTGCCAGCAGTTACTACCGACCAGGGATTAGCAATCAGCTCCAGCATTTT. As protein: CASSYYRPGISNQLQHF.

This clonotype was seen repeatedly, ten times or more. In nucleotides, the CDR3 is TGCAGCGTTGTTGTCTTGAGAGAATTGGGCTACACCTTC. The encoded protein is CSVVVLRELGYTF. The chain uses TRBV29-1 and TRBJ1-2; D remains unclear. Germline CDR1 and CDR2: SQVTM and ANQGSEA. This CDR3 has 13 amino acids. V lost 4 bases to trimming and J lost 8 bases, with 17 bases between them.

This clonotype has at least ten counts. The chain employs TRBV2 and TRBJ1-1, with D hard to call. The CDR3 loop spans 12 amino acids. Per germline, CDR1 SNHLY and CDR2 FYNNEI. V lost 5 bases, J lost 3 bases, and 7 bases lay in between. DNA of the CDR3: TGTGCCAGCAGTTCTCAATACACTGAAGCTTTCTTT. Protein sequence: CASSSQYTEAFF.

The sample holds many counts of this clonotype. This chain links TRBV4-1 with TRBJ2-5, with a weak D call TRBD1 (5 bases). Trimming took 0 bases from V and 5 from J, leaving 19 bases between them. This CDR3 contains 17 residues. Per the germline V gene, CDR1 is MGHRA and CDR2 is YSYEKL. The DNA for the CDR3 is TGCGCCAGCAGCCAAGATCCACAGGCGGAGATTCGGGAGACCCAGTACTTC. Translating gives CASSQDPQAEIRETQYF.

CDR3 in amino acids: CASTGDRVLAGTYNEQFF. The DNA of the CDR3 is TGTGCCAGCACAGGGGACAGGGTACTAGCGGGTACCTACAATGAGCAGTTCTTC. This rearrangement joins TRBV6-2 or TRBV6-3 to TRBJ2-1; either TRBD1 or TRBD2 may supply D (9 bases each). Germline V gene lookup returns CDR1 MNHEY and CDR2 SVGEGT. This CDR3 spans 18 amino acids. Trimming shortened V by 7 bases and J by 2 bases, and 24 bases separated the two germline ends.